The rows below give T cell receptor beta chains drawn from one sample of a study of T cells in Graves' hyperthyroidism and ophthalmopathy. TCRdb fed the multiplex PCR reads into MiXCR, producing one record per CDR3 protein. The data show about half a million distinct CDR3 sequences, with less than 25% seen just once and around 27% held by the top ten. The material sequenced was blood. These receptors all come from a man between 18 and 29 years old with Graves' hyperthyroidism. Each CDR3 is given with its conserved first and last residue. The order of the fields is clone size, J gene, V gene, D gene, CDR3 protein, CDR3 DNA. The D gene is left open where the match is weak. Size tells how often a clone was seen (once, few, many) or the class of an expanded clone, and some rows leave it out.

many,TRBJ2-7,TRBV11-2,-,CASSLVGIYEQYF,TGTGCCAGCAGCTTAGTGGGTATCTACGAGCAGTACTTC
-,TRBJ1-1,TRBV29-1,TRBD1,CSVSVSGGLGTEAFF,TGCAGCGTCAGCGTTTCAGGGGGCCTGGGCACTGAAGCTTTCTTT
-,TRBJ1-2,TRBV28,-,CASFLRNYGYTF,TGTGCCAGCTTTCTGCGTAACTATGGCTACACCTTC
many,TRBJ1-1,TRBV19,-,CASTAGGALRAFF,TGTGCCAGTACCGCCGGAGGGGCGCTTCGGGCTTTCTTT
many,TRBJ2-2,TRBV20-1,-,CSASGPRPGELFF,TGCAGTGCTAGTGGGCCCAGGCCCGGGGAGCTGTTTTTT
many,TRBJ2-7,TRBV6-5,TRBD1,CASKATGISYEQYF,TGTGCCAGCAAGGCGACAGGGATCTCCTACGAGCAGTACTTC
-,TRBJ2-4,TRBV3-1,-,CASSQGVAAKNIQYF,TGTGCCAGCAGCCAAGGGGTGGCGGCCAAAAACATTCAGTACTTC
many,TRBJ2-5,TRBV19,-,CASSISPGVQETQYF,TGTGCCAGTAGTATAAGCCCAGGTGTTCAAGAGACCCAGTACTTC
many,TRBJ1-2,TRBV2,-,CASSEDHLKGHGYTF,TGTGCCAGCAGTGAAGACCACTTAAAAGGGCATGGCTACACCTTC
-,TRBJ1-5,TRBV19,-,CATRLRDGARLNQPQHF,TGTGCCACCCGACTCCGGGACGGCGCCAGACTAAATCAGCCCCAGCATTTT
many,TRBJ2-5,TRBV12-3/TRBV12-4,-,CASSWGRKETQCF,TGTGCCAGCAGTTGGGGCCGGAAAGAGACCCAGTGCTTC
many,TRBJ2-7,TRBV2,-,CASTARAGYEQYF,TGTGCCAGCACCGCCCGGGCCGGCTACGAGCAGTACTTC
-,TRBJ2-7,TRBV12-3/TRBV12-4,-,CASSRVQGFYEQYF,TGTGCCAGCAGTAGAGTCCAGGGTTTCTACGAGCAGTACTTC
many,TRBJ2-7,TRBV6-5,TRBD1,CASSYGDSYYEQYF,TGTGCCAGCAGTTACGGGGACAGCTACTACGAGCAGTACTTC
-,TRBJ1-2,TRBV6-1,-,CASRSGGLDYGYTF,TGTGCCAGCAGGTCGGGGGGCCTGGACTATGGCTACACCTTC
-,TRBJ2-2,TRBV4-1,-,CASSSNSRVTGELFF,TGCGCCAGCAGCTCTAACAGTCGTGTCACCGGGGAGCTGTTTTTT
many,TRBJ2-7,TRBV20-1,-,CSARDHRSSYEQYF,TGCAGTGCTAGAGATCACAGGTCCTCCTACGAGCAGTACTTC
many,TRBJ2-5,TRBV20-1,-,CSARDGGVPLGTQYF,TGCAGTGCTAGAGATGGGGGAGTCCCCCTGGGGACCCAGTACTTC
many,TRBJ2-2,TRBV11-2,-,CASSLEGANTGELFF,TGTGCCAGCAGCTTAGAGGGCGCGAACACCGGGGAGCTGTTTTTT
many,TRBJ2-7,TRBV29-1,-,CSVEDILYEQYF,TGCAGCGTTGAAGATATTTTGTACGAGCAGTACTTC
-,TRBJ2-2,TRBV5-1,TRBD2,CASSLAGQRGYMTRELFF,TGCGCCAGCAGCTTGGCAGGACAGCGGGGGTATATGACCCGGGAGCTGTTTTTT
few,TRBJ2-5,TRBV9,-,CASSVDPARETQYF,TGTGCCAGCAGCGTAGATCCTGCCAGGGAGACCCAGTACTTC
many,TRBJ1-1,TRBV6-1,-,CASSALAGGETEAFF,TGTGCCAGCAGTGCCCTTGCGGGGGGCGAAACTGAAGCTTTCTTT
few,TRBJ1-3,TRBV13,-,CASSQPFGRGNSSGNTIYF,TGTGCCAGCAGCCAGCCGTTTGGACGAGGAAACAGCTCTGGAAACACCATATATTTT
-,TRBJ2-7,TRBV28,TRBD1,CASSLITGVLDEQYF,TGTGCCAGCAGTCTCATAACAGGGGTTTTGGACGAGCAGTACTTC
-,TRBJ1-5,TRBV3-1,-,CASSQRTGPFRQGPQHF,TGTGCCAGCAGCCAACGTACGGGACCTTTTAGGCAAGGGCCCCAGCATTTT
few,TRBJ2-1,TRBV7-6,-,CASSLDRVNEQFF,TGTGCCAGCAGCTTAGATAGGGTCAATGAGCAGTTCTTC
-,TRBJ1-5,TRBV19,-,CASSIFGFSSNQPQHF,TGTGCCAGTAGTATTTTTGGATTTAGTAGCAATCAGCCTCAGCATTTT
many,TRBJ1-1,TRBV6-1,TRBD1,CASSGTGGTEAFF,TGTGCCAGTAGCGGGACAGGGGGCACTGAAGCTTTCTTT
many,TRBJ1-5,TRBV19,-,CASTLGGIYSNQPQHF,TGTGCCAGTACCCTTGGGGGAATTTATAGCAATCAGCCCCAGCATTTT
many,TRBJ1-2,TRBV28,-,CASSSPGQSYGYTF,TGTGCCAGCAGTTCGCCGGGACAAAGCTATGGCTACACCTTC
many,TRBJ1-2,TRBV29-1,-,CSVDPEVDGYTF,TGCAGCGTTGACCCCGAGGTGGATGGCTACACCTTC
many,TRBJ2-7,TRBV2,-,CASSFAPGDKQYF,TGTGCCAGCAGTTTTGCCCCGGGGGACAAGCAGTACTTC
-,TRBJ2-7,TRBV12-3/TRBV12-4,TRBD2,CASSPTGSGTEQYF,TGTGCCAGCAGTCCGACGGGTAGCGGGACCGAGCAGTACTTC
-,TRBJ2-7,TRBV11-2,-,CASSLDHRLSYEQYF,TGTGCCAGCAGCTTAGATCACAGACTTTCCTACGAGCAGTACTTC
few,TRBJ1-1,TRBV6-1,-,CASVRTLDTEAFF,TGTGCCAGCGTCAGGACATTGGACACTGAAGCTTTCTTT
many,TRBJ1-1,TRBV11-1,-,CASSQRMAGRRIGTEAFF,TGTGCCAGCAGCCAGAGAATGGCGGGACGGCGAATCGGGACTGAAGCTTTCTTT
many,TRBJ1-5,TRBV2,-,CASSGLISNQPQHF,TGTGCCAGCAGTGGCCTCATTAGCAATCAGCCCCAGCATTTT
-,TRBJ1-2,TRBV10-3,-,CAISAAGDNYGYTF,TGTGCCATCAGTGCGGCAGGGGATAACTATGGCTACACCTTC